These 3 T cell receptor beta chains originate from one sample sequenced in a study of blood T cells in healthy people across ages. Next came a second PCR, run for about 6 to 12 cycles, which used a sample-barcoded 5' primer along with a J-beta primer mix. TCRdb fed the 5' RACE reads into MiXCR, producing one record per CDR3 protein. The sample holds roughly 700,000 distinct CDR3 sequences, 20% to 30% seen once. These records were also assigned to another study, of T cells of mothers and their children.

Sequencing used blood. All receptors come from a boy aged 5-17 years in good health.

V usage is TRBV15 and J usage is TRBJ2-7, with unresolved D. Germline lookup yields CDR1 LNHNV and CDR2 YYDKDF (reference sequence). Trimming stripped 5 bases from V and 2 bases from J, with 7 bases between. The CDR3 consists of 12 residues. The CDR3 nucleotides are TGTGCCACCAGCGGGGATACCTACGAGCAGTACTTC. It translates to CATSGDTYEQYF.

A few counts support this clonotype. The gene calls are TRBV20-1 and TRBJ2-7; 9 bases are a match to TRBD2. V gave up 3 bases and J gave up 4 bases; unmatched junction bases: 4. This CDR3 is 13 amino acids long. Germline CDR1 reads DFQATT; CDR2 reads SNEGSKA (reference sequence). CDR3 DNA: TGCAGTGCTAGGATAGCGGGAGTGTACGAGCAGTACTTC. It encodes CSARIAGVYEQYF.

The chain joins TRBV15 to TRBJ1-5; D is undetermined. V shed 0 bases and J shed 0 bases, with 9 bases lying between them. CDR3 length equals 16 residues. Per germline, CDR1 LNHNV and CDR2 YYDKDF (reference sequence). CDR3 DNA sequence: TGTGCCACCAGCAGAGATCGCAGAGATAGCAATCAGCCCCAGCATTTT. Translating it yields CATSRDRRDSNQPQHF.